A single sample gave rise to the 31 T cell receptor beta chains below, sequenced in a study of control samples from healthy donors and cancer patients. Using immunoSEQ multiplex PCR, the repertoire was profiled, and TCRdb retains in-frame clones only, with some absent. The sample contains tens of thousands of clones, over 75% of which appear only once. The sequenced sample was PBMCs. These receptors came from a woman aged 45 to 65 with head and neck cancer.

This chain links TRBV15 with TRBJ1-2; TRBD1 is a possible D gene (6 bases). The CDR3 length is 16 residues. Germline V gives CDR1 LNHNV, CDR2 YYDKDF (reference sequence). V gave up 0 bases and J gave up 8 bases, with 19 bases separating them. The CDR3 region has the DNA TGTGCCACCAGCAGAGATCGGGACATCTCCTACTGGGGCTACACCTTC. It specifies CATSRDRDISYWGYTF.

The chain employs TRBV3-1 (or the pseudogene TRBV3-2) and TRBJ2-3; 10 bases agree with TRBD2. Losses at the gene ends were 6 bases for V and 1 base for J; bases not matched to a gene: 10. Per germline, CDR1 LGHDT and CDR2 YNNKEL (reference sequence). The CDR3 is made up of 17 amino acids. As DNA, the CDR3 is TGTGCCAGCAGTTGGCTACGAGCGGGGGGGGGCACAGATACGCAGTATTTT. Its translation is CASSWLRAGGGTDTQYF.

The V gene is TRBV4-1, the J gene TRBJ1-1; D gene uncertain. CDR3 length equals 15 residues. V lost 3 bases, J lost 5 bases, and 16 bases lay in between. CDR1 and CDR2 from the germline V gene are MGHRA and YSYEKL. In DNA form, the CDR3 reads TGCGCCAGCAGCCAGACCCGGACGTTGAGAACTGAAGCTTTCTTT. Translated: CASSQTRTLRTEAFF.

The V gene is TRBV6-4, the J gene TRBJ2-1; D is possibly TRBD1 (6 bases). CDR3 size: 15 residues. V was trimmed by 5 bases and J by 1 base, leaving 12 bases between them. Per the germline V gene, CDR1 is MRHNA and CDR2 is SNTAGT. The CDR3 reads CASSRGKGSYNEQFF. CDR3 DNA sequence: TGTGCCAGCAGTAGGGGGAAGGGGTCCTACAATGAGCAGTTCTTC.

This chain uses TRBV6-2 or TRBV6-3 with TRBJ2-4; TRBD1 aligns across 7 bases. Germline V gene lookup returns CDR1 MNHEY and CDR2 SVGEGT. V was pared by 5 bases and J by 8 bases, with 12 bases of the junction left unmatched. CDR3 length equals 15 residues. This chain's CDR3 is CASSLSSTGADIQYF. CDR3 sequence (DNA): TGTGCCAGCAGTCTATCCTCAACAGGGGCGGACATTCAGTACTTC.

The chain couples TRBV28 to TRBJ1-5; D possibly corresponds to TRBD1 (5 bases). The length of the CDR3 is 14 residues. Germline lookup yields CDR1 MDHEN and CDR2 SYDVKM. The germline V and J ends were trimmed by 11 bases and 0 bases, with 14 bases remaining between them. This chain's CDR3 is CAEDSSHSNQPQHF. The CDR3 DNA follows: TGTGCCGAAGACAGCTCCCATAGCAATCAGCCCCAGCATTTT. Full variable domain (missing parts from reference TRBV28 and TRBJ1-5): DVKVTQSSRYLVKRTGEKVFLECVQDMDHENMFWYRQDPGLGLRLIYFSYDVKMKEKGDIPEGYSVSREKKERFSLILESASTNQTSMYLCAEDSSHSNQPQHFGDGTRLSIL.

The V gene is TRBV14, the J gene TRBJ1-1; D is perhaps TRBD1 (5 bases). The germline V gene encodes CDR1 SGHDN and CDR2 FVKESK. V lost 2 bases, J lost 4 bases, and 11 bases lay in between. The CDR3 totals 14 residues. The CDR3 DNA follows: TGTGCCAGCAGCCAAATCGTCGGGGGCACTGAAGCTTTCTTT. This codes for CASSQIVGGTEAFF.

The chain employs TRBV19 and TRBJ1-2, with 9 bases lining up with TRBD1. Trimming cost V 4 bases and J 4 bases; bases outside gene matches: 10. The CDR3 is made up of 16 amino acids. Looked up from germline, CDR1 is LNHDA and CDR2 is SQIVND (reference sequence). In DNA, the CDR3 is TGTGCCAGTAGTACGATGACAGGGGGTGTCTTCTATGGCTACACCTTC. It translates to CASSTMTGGVFYGYTF. Full variable domain (outside the CDR3, taken from reference TRBV19 and TRBJ1-2): DGGITQSPKYLFRKEGQNVTLSCEQNLNHDAMYWYRQDPGQGLRLIYYSQIVNDFQKGDIAEGYSVSREKKESFPLTVTSAQKNPTAFYLCASSTMTGGVFYGYTFGSGTRLTVV.

This clone has only a few counts. V usage is TRBV27 and J usage is TRBJ2-5, with a possible D match to TRBD2 (6 bases). Trimming removed 3 bases at V and 1 base at J, with 9 bases between. The CDR3 consists of 14 residues. The germline gives CDR1 MNHEY, CDR2 SMNVEV (reference sequence). DNA for the CDR3: TGTGCCAGCAGTTTCGGGCGGGGCCAAGAGACCCAGTACTTC. Translated, it gives CASSFGRGQETQYF.

A few counts support this clone. The chain carries TRBV6-4 and TRBJ2-2, with D hard to call. The germline gives CDR1 MRHNA, CDR2 SNTAGT. The CDR3 spans 14 residues. V lost 0 bases, J lost 7 bases, and 9 bases lay in between. The CDR3 sequence is CASSDSIGFGELFF. The CDR3 region has the DNA TGTGCCAGCAGTGACTCGATAGGGTTCGGGGAGCTGTTTTTT.

This chain links TRBV2 with TRBJ2-3, with TRBD2 matching 7 bases. The V gene's germline CDR1 is SNHLY and CDR2 FYNNEI. V lost 4 bases to trimming and J lost 5 bases; unmatched junction nucleotides: 0. The CDR3 totals 12 residues. The CDR3 sequence: CASSGEGDTQYF. The CDR3, as DNA: TGTGCCAGCAGTGGGGAGGGAGATACGCAGTATTTT.

The V and J genes are TRBV5-6 and TRBJ2-3, with a weak D call TRBD1 (5 bases). V was pared by 1 base and J by 11 bases, with 8 bases between. CDR1 and CDR2 (germline): SGHDT, YYEEEE. This CDR3 comprises 11 residues. The CDR3 region is CASSLNQGQYF. The CDR3 DNA sequence: TGTGCCAGCAGCTTGAATCAGGGGCAGTATTTT.

This chain links TRBV20-1 with TRBJ2-1; 8 bases agree with TRBD2. With V trimmed by 3 bases and J by 4 bases, 11 bases remained unmatched. Per the germline V gene, CDR1 is DFQATT and CDR2 is SNEGSKA (reference sequence). CDR3 length: 16 residues. In DNA, the CDR3 is TGCAGTGCTAGTATCCCCATAGCGGGGTTTTACAATGAGCAGTTCTTC. It yields the protein CSASIPIAGFYNEQFF.

This sequence joins TRBV6-5 and TRBJ1-1, with no clear D. Germline V gene data show CDR1 as MNHEY and CDR2 as SVGAGI. The V end lost 2 bases, the J end lost 4 bases, and 8 bases lay between the germline ends. The CDR3 has 13 amino acids. The CDR3, as DNA: TGTGCCAGCAGTTACGAGGGTTTCACTGAAGCTTTCTTT. Its translation is CASSYEGFTEAFF.

The count of this clone is one. V and J are TRBV9 and TRBJ2-1; 7 bases line up with TRBD2. Germline assignment: CDR1 SGDLS and CDR2 YYNGEE. V gave up 4 bases and J gave up 8 bases; unmatched junction bases: 12. The CDR3 spans 15 residues. The CDR3 region has the DNA TGTGCCAGCAGCCCAAGCGGCACTCGGGGGGATGAGCAGTTCTTC. This sequence encodes CASSPSGTRGDEQFF.

This clone appeared once. The chain employs TRBV6-5 and TRBJ1-6, with TRBD1 identical over 8 bases. Germline CDR1 is MNHEY and CDR2 is SVGAGI. CDR3 length: 14 residues. V lost 6 bases and J lost 7; bases outside the gene matches: 5. Here the CDR3 reads CASRNRGINSPLHF. In DNA, the CDR3 is TGTGCCAGCAGAAACAGGGGGATAAATTCACCCCTCCACTTT.

The J gene is TRBJ2-5, the V gene TRBV5-1; 7 bases align to TRBD2. The junction had 7 bases not matched to a gene; V was cut back by 0 bases and J by 5 bases. The germline V gene encodes CDR1 SGHRS and CDR2 YFSETQ. The CDR3 consists of 15 residues. This CDR3 reads CASSLEVLAGETQYF. The CDR3 nucleotides are TGCGCCAGCAGCTTGGAGGTCTTAGCGGGCGAGACCCAGTACTTC.

The CDR3 loop reads CASSHISRGTIYF. In nucleotides, the CDR3 is TGTGCCAGCAGCCACATTTCGCGGGGCACCATATATTTT. The rearrangement uses TRBV6-5 and TRBJ1-3; D uncertain. The CDR3 is made up of 13 amino acids. The V end lost 6 bases, the J end lost 9 bases, and 15 bases lay between the germline ends. Looked up from germline, CDR1 is MNHEY and CDR2 is SVGAGI.

This chain links TRBV6-5 with TRBJ2-5; D could derive from TRBD1 or TRBD2 (7 bases each). Per germline, CDR1 MNHEY and CDR2 SVGAGI. V was trimmed by 8 bases and J by 5 bases, leaving 18 bases between them. The CDR3 runs to 14 residues. CDR3 region: CASSGGGGGETQYF. The CDR3 bases are TGTGCCAGCTCCGGGGGAGGGGGCGGTGAGACCCAGTACTTC.

This chain joins TRBV2 and TRBJ1-3, with 7 bases lining up with TRBD1. V was pared by 7 bases and J by 4 bases, with 4 bases of the junction left unmatched. The CDR3 runs 13 residues. The germline V gene encodes CDR1 SNHLY and CDR2 FYNNEI. The DNA for the CDR3 is TGTGCCAGCACCCGGGACAGCGGAAACACCATATATTTT. It translates to CASTRDSGNTIYF.

This clone was counted a single time. The chain uses TRBV12-3 or TRBV12-4 and TRBJ1-5; TRBD1 is a possible D gene (5 bases). The CDR3 is 13 amino acids. With 3 bases removed from V and 4 bases from J, the gap between germline ends came to 7 bases. CDR3 amino acids: CASSLGQNQPQHF. In nucleotides, the CDR3 is TGTGCCAGCAGTTTGGGGCAGAATCAGCCCCAGCATTTT.

This chain links TRBV3-1 (or the pseudogene TRBV3-2) with TRBJ1-2, with 7 positions matching TRBD1. The trim removed 3 bases at V and 4 bases at J, leaving 11 bases unmatched. CDR1 is LGHDT, CDR2 YNNKEL, per germline (reference sequence). The CDR3 spans 16 residues. CDR3 bases: TGTGCCAGCAGCCAGGTCTGGACAGGTCGGTTCTATGGCTACACCTTC. Its translation is CASSQVWTGRFYGYTF.

V gene TRBV5-6 combines with J gene TRBJ1-2; possibly TRBD1 for D (5 bases). Germline V gene data show CDR1 as SGHDT and CDR2 as YYEEEE. Trimming pared 5 bases from V and 6 bases from J, leaving 11 bases between. The CDR3 loop spans 12 amino acids. The CDR3 loop reads CASSSWGDGYTF. Written as DNA, the CDR3 is TGTGCCAGCAGTTCCTGGGGGGATGGCTACACCTTC.

The chain joins TRBV5-1 to TRBJ2-3; no reliable D call. Germline CDR1 is SGHRS and CDR2 is YFSETQ. Trimming pared 2 bases from V and 6 bases from J, leaving 13 bases between. The CDR3 spans 14 residues. CDR3 in DNA: TGCGCCAGCAGCTTCAACATAGACACCGATACGCAGTATTTT. Translated: CASSFNIDTDTQYF. The full variable domain, in which reference TRBV5-1 and TRBJ2-3 provide the parts outside the CDR3, is KAGVTQTPRYLIKTRGQQVTLSCSPISGHRSVSWYQQTPGQGLQFLFEYFSETQRNKGNFPGRFSGRQFSNSRSEMNVSTLELGDSALYLCASSFNIDTDTQYFGPGTRLTVL.

The chain recombines TRBV28 with TRBJ1-1, with TRBD1 as a possible D gene (6 bases). CDR1 is MDHEN, CDR2 SYDVKM, per germline. V was pared by 5 bases and J by 0 bases, with 13 bases between. The CDR3 is 15 amino acids. Written as DNA, the CDR3 is TGTGCCAGCAGTCCTTCACAGGGTTTGAACACTGAAGCTTTCTTT. Protein product: CASSPSQGLNTEAFF.

This clone has a handful of counts. The V call is TRBV30, the J call TRBJ1-2; 8 nucleotides agree with TRBD1. The CDR3 extends over 13 amino acids. The trim removed 4 bases at V and 7 bases at J, leaving 8 bases unmatched. In germline, CDR1 is GTSNPN, CDR2 SVGIG (reference sequence). The CDR3 is CAWTTGGSGGYTF. For the CDR3, the DNA is TGTGCCTGGACCACAGGGGGTTCAGGTGGCTACACCTTC. Full variable domain (remainder filled in from reference TRBV30 and TRBJ1-2): SQTIHQWPATLVQPVGSPLSLECTVEGTSNPNLYWYRQAAGRGLQLLFYSVGIGQISSEVPQNLSASRPQDRQFILSSKKLLLSDSGFYLCAWTTGGSGGYTFGSGTRLTVV.

J is TRBJ1-3 and V is TRBV2; weak D call: TRBD1 (5 bases). From germline, CDR1 is SNHLY and CDR2 FYNNEI. The CDR3 runs 13 residues. Trimming removed 7 bases at V and 3 bases at J, with 10 bases between. The CDR3 spells CASTFRDGNTIYF. In DNA form, the CDR3 reads TGTGCCAGCACGTTCAGGGATGGAAACACCATATATTTT.

The chain combines TRBV7-8 with TRBJ1-5; the D is unclear. In germline, CDR1 is SGHVS, CDR2 FQNEAQ. This CDR3 has 13 amino acids. Trimming left V 1 base short and J 5 bases short, with 6 bases between. The CDR3 loop reads CASSLVGDQPQHF. CDR3 coding DNA: TGTGCCAGCAGCTTAGTTGGGGATCAGCCCCAGCATTTT.

This clone was detected once. The CDR3 nucleotides read TGCGCCAGCAGTGATACAGGGAGCTCCTACAATGAGCAGTTCTTC. Translating gives CASSDTGSSYNEQFF. V gene TRBV10-2 combines with J gene TRBJ2-1, with a weak D call TRBD1 (6 bases). Germline loops: CDR1 WSHSY, CDR2 SAAADI. This CDR3 has 15 residues. Trimming removed 3 bases at V and 0 bases at J, with 9 bases between.

The V gene is TRBV7-9, the J gene TRBJ1-1, with a weak D call TRBD1 (5 bases). Germline CDR1 is SEHNR and CDR2 is FQNEAQ (reference sequence). This CDR3 is built from 15 residues. V shed 5 bases and J shed 0 bases, with 13 bases lying between them. CDR3 DNA: TGTGCCAGCAGCCCCCCGGGACTTTTGAACACTGAAGCTTTCTTT. This gives the protein CASSPPGLLNTEAFF.

This clone was observed a single time. The genes are TRBV19 and TRBJ1-4, with D hard to call. Germline V gives CDR1 LNHDA, CDR2 SQIVND (reference sequence). This CDR3 contains 14 residues. V was cut by 7 bases and J by 7 bases, with 16 bases left in between. CDR3 nucleotide sequence: TGTGCCAGTACTCCGGTCCTTCGGGGTGAAAAACTGTTTTTT. It encodes CASTPVLRGEKLFF.